The clone carrying this T cell receptor (beta chain) occurred once. Its antigen is as yet unknown. The sample is drawn from a study of OX40 agonist ivuxolimab in advanced cancers. Study results and caveats: Averaging showed that CD8+ T cells had more expanded clones than CD4+ did.

V was clipped by 1 base and J by 4 bases; unmatched bases: 7. The germline gives CDR1 PRHDT, CDR2 FYEKMQ (reference sequence). The CDR3 runs to 15 residues. TCRdb's copy holds only in-frame clones and misses some; the assay was immunoSEQ multiplex PCR. This sample has tens of thousands of clones, with about nine tenths found just once. The sequences come from CD4+ or CD8+ T cells sorted from blood, collected in a trial of the OX40 agonist ivuxolimab. The TCR was taken from an adult with an advanced solid tumor such as melanoma, head and neck, liver or kidney cancer. The chain joins TRBV13 to TRBJ2-7, with 7 bases aligning to TRBD2. This chain's CDR3 is CASSLDGGGVYEQYF. The CDR3 coding sequence is TGTGCCAGCAGCTTAGATGGCGGGGGAGTTTACGAGCAGTACTTC.